Listed below are T cell receptor beta chains from one sample, sequenced in a study of blood T cell repertoires in COVID-19. Sequencing used immunoSEQ multiplex PCR; TCRdb keeps in-frame clones, though not all of them. Of under 200,000 clones in the sample, just over 90% were seen once. Sequenced sample: peripheral blood. These receptor sequences come from a man aged 18 to 29 with acute or convalescent COVID-19. The CDR3 runs from the conserved cysteine through the conserved F or W. The order of the fields is V gene, CDR3 protein.

V: TRBV9; CDR3: CASSAEQVNTEAFF
V: TRBV7-8; CDR3: CASSLRSGGRGSTDTQYF
V: TRBV13; CDR3: CASLHLGAGNGYTF
V: TRBV9; CDR3: CASSGTGGVRSPLHF
V: TRBV18; CDR3: CASSPPDRGISGNTIYF
V: TRBV12-3/TRBV12-4; CDR3: CASSIPVDEQFF
V: TRBV7-9; CDR3: CASSLGTGGEKLFF
V: TRBV6-5; CDR3: CASSGGIQETQYF
V: TRBV6-5; CDR3: CASSYDDSNYGYTF
V: TRBV30; CDR3: CAWSVRAPGNTIYF
V: TRBV5-1; CDR3: CASSLAGGVGYGYTF
V: TRBV19; CDR3: CASSISGSFIHEQYF